A selection of T cell receptor beta chains follows, all from one sample in a study of blood T cell repertoires in COVID-19. TCRdb's copy holds only in-frame clones and misses some; the assay was immunoSEQ multiplex PCR. This sample has approximately 220,000 clones, with 70% to 90% found just once. Specimen: peripheral blood. These receptors all come from a woman of 80 years or more with acute or convalescent COVID-19. Both conserved end residues are part of each CDR3. D genes are given only for firm matches. Size is stated for part of the rows, as once, few or many counts, or as a class when the clone is expanded.

D gene: NA
V gene: TRBV5-1
J gene: TRBJ2-7
clone size: NA
CDR3 DNA: TGCGCCAGCAGCATGGTTCGAGGTAGCGAAAATCCCTACGAGCAGTACTTC
CDR3 protein: CASSMVRGSENPYEQYF

D gene: TRBD2
V gene: TRBV4-2
J gene: TRBJ2-2
clone size: NA
CDR3 DNA: TGTGCCAGCAGCCAGGACACTAGCGGGGTGAACACCGGGGAGCTGTTTTTT
CDR3 protein: CASSQDTSGVNTGELFF

D gene: TRBD1
V gene: TRBV11-2
J gene: TRBJ1-2
clone size: few
CDR3 DNA: TGTGCCAGCAGCTTAGACGGGACAGGGCATGGCTACACCTTC
CDR3 protein: CASSLDGTGHGYTF

D gene: TRBD1
V gene: TRBV10-2
J gene: TRBJ1-5
clone size: NA
CDR3 DNA: TGCGCCAGCAGGGACGGGACAGGGTCGGACAATCAGCCCCAGCATTTT
CDR3 protein: CASRDGTGSDNQPQHF

D gene: NA
V gene: TRBV4-1
J gene: TRBJ1-2
clone size: NA
CDR3 DNA: TGCGCCAGCAGCCAAGATCGGGGTTTCTATGGCTACACCTTC
CDR3 protein: CASSQDRGFYGYTF

D gene: TRBD1
V gene: TRBV5-4
J gene: TRBJ1-2
clone size: NA
CDR3 DNA: TGTGCCACGTCCTGGGACAGTGCTAACTATGGCTACACCTTC
CDR3 protein: CATSWDSANYGYTF

D gene: NA
V gene: TRBV6-5
J gene: TRBJ1-6
clone size: NA
CDR3 DNA: TGTGCCAGCAGTTACTCCGAGGATAATTCACCCCTCCACTTT
CDR3 protein: CASSYSEDNSPLHF

D gene: TRBD1
V gene: TRBV10-3
J gene: TRBJ1-6
clone size: NA
CDR3 DNA: TGTGCCACCTTACCGACAGGGGGAAATTCACCCCTCCACTTT
CDR3 protein: CATLPTGGNSPLHF

D gene: TRBD1
V gene: TRBV12-3/TRBV12-4
J gene: TRBJ2-3
clone size: once
CDR3 DNA: TGTGCCAGCAACGACGGGACAGAAGATACGCAGTATTTT
CDR3 protein: CASNDGTEDTQYF

D gene: NA
V gene: TRBV12-3/TRBV12-4
J gene: TRBJ1-2
clone size: NA
CDR3 DNA: TGTGCCAGCAGTTTACCGGGGAGGGGCTACACCTTC
CDR3 protein: CASSLPGRGYTF

D gene: NA
V gene: TRBV7-9
J gene: TRBJ1-1
clone size: NA
CDR3 DNA: TGTGCCAGCAGCTTACAGGGGATGGCGGGCACTGAAGCTTTCTTT
CDR3 protein: CASSLQGMAGTEAFF

D gene: NA
V gene: TRBV24-1
J gene: TRBJ2-4
clone size: NA
CDR3 DNA: TGTGCCACCAGTGATTTGCTATTTCAGGGGTTAGCCAAAAACATTCAGTACTTC
CDR3 protein: CATSDLLFQGLAKNIQYF

D gene: TRBD1
V gene: TRBV5-5
J gene: TRBJ1-1
clone size: NA
CDR3 DNA: TGTGCCAGCAGATTGGGAGCAGGGACAGGGGTGACTGAAGCTTTCTTT
CDR3 protein: CASRLGAGTGVTEAFF

D gene: NA
V gene: TRBV4-1
J gene: TRBJ2-1
clone size: NA
CDR3 DNA: TGCGCCAGCAGCCAAGTAACCGGGAACAATGAGCAGTTCTTC
CDR3 protein: CASSQVTGNNEQFF

D gene: NA
V gene: TRBV11-3
J gene: TRBJ2-7
clone size: once
CDR3 DNA: TGTGCCAGCAGCTTAGAAGGAGGCCTCGGATACGAGCAGTACTTC
CDR3 protein: CASSLEGGLGYEQYF

D gene: NA
V gene: TRBV28
J gene: TRBJ1-5
clone size: NA
CDR3 DNA: TGTGCCAGCAGTTCGGCGGGGGGCGGGAATCAGCCCCAGCATTTT
CDR3 protein: CASSSAGGGNQPQHF

D gene: NA
V gene: TRBV6-1
J gene: TRBJ1-2
clone size: once
CDR3 DNA: TGTGCCAGCAGTGAGGCCCTGGGAGTTTCCTATGGCTACACCTTC
CDR3 protein: CASSEALGVSYGYTF

D gene: TRBD2
V gene: TRBV5-1
J gene: TRBJ2-5
clone size: NA
CDR3 DNA: TGCGCCAGCAGCTTGGTAGCGGGAGGGTTGGAGACCCAGTACTTC
CDR3 protein: CASSLVAGGLETQYF

D gene: TRBD1
V gene: TRBV6-5
J gene: TRBJ1-6
clone size: few
CDR3 DNA: TGTGCCAGCAGTCCTAATACAGGGGATTCACCCCTCCACTTT
CDR3 protein: CASSPNTGDSPLHF

D gene: TRBD1
V gene: TRBV9
J gene: TRBJ2-3
clone size: NA
CDR3 DNA: TGTGCCAGCAGCCGAACAGGGGGCGTTTCAGATACGCAGTATTTT
CDR3 protein: CASSRTGGVSDTQYF

D gene: TRBD1
V gene: TRBV5-1
J gene: TRBJ2-6
clone size: once
CDR3 DNA: TGCGCCAGCAGCTTACAGGGGTATGGCTCTGGGGCCAACGTCCTGACTTTC
CDR3 protein: CASSLQGYGSGANVLTF

D gene: TRBD1
V gene: TRBV3-1/TRBV3-2
J gene: TRBJ2-7
clone size: once
CDR3 DNA: TGTGCCAGCAGCCCCAGGGGGAGCTATCGCGAGCAGTACTTC
CDR3 protein: CASSPRGSYREQYF

D gene: TRBD2
V gene: TRBV4-3
J gene: TRBJ2-1
clone size: NA
CDR3 DNA: TGCGCCAGCAGCCAGGGGACGACTAGCGGGGCGTGGAATGAGCAGTTCTTC
CDR3 protein: CASSQGTTSGAWNEQFF

D gene: TRBD1
V gene: TRBV19
J gene: TRBJ1-1
clone size: NA
CDR3 DNA: TGTGCCAGTAGAAACGGACAGGGGAGAAACACTGAAGCTTTCTTT
CDR3 protein: CASRNGQGRNTEAFF

D gene: TRBD2
V gene: TRBV29-1
J gene: TRBJ2-2
clone size: NA
CDR3 DNA: TGCAGCGTCCCCGGACTAGCGGGAGGGCCGAACACCGGGGAGCTGTTTTTT
CDR3 protein: CSVPGLAGGPNTGELFF

D gene: NA
V gene: TRBV29-1
J gene: TRBJ2-2
clone size: NA
CDR3 DNA: TGCAGCGTTGAAGTTGGAGAAAGGCGACACACCGGGGAGCTGTTTTTT
CDR3 protein: CSVEVGERRHTGELFF

D gene: NA
V gene: TRBV20-1
J gene: TRBJ2-3
clone size: NA
CDR3 DNA: TGCAGTGCTAGTTCTGGCGGGGCAAGCACAGATACGCAGTATTTT
CDR3 protein: CSASSGGASTDTQYF